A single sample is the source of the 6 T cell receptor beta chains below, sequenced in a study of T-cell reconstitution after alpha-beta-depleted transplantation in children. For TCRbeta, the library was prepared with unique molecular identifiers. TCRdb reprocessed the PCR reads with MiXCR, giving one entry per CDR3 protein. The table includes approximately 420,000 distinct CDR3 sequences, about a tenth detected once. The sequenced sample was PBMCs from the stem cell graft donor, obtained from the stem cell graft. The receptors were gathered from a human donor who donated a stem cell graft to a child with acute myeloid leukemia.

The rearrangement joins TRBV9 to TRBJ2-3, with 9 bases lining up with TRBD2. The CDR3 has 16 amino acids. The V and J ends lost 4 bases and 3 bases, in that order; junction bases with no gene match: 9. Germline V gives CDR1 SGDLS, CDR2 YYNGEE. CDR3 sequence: CASSQIAGVKTDTQYF. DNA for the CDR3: TGTGCCAGCAGCCAGATAGCGGGAGTGAAGACAGATACGCAGTATTTT.

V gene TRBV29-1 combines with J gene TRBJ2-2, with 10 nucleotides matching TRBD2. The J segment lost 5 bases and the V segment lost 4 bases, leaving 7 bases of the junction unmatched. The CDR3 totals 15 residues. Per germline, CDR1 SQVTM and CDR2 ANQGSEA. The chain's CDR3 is CSVGTSGIWTGELFF. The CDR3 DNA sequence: TGCAGCGTTGGGACTAGCGGTATCTGGACCGGGGAGCTGTTTTTT.

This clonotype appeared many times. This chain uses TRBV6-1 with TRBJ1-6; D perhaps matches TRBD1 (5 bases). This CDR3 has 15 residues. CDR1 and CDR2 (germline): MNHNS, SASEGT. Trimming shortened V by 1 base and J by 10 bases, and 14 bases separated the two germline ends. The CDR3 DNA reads TGTGCCAGCAGTGAAGTGGTAGGGGCTAGGTCACCCCTCCACTTT. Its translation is CASSEVVGARSPLHF.

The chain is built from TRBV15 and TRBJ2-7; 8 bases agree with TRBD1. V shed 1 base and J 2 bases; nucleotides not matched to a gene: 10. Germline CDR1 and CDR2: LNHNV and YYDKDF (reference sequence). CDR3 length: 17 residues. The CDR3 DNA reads TGTGCCACCAGCAGAGGGATGGGGACAGGTCTCACCTACGAGCAGTACGTC. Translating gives CATSRGMGTGLTYEQYV.

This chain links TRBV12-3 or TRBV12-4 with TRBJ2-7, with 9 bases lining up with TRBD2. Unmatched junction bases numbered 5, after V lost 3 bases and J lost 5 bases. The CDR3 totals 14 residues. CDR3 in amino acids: CASSLSGRTHEQYF. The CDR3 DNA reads TGTGCCAGCAGTTTGAGCGGGAGGACCCACGAGCAGTACTTC.

The CDR3 coding sequence is TGTGCCGACCGAAAGGGGCAGGACTCAGAGCCCCAGCATTTT. Its protein product is CADRKGQDSEPQHF. This rearrangement joins TRBV27 to TRBJ1-5; possible D gene TRBD1, 5 bases. The CDR3 is made up of 14 amino acids. The germline gives CDR1 MNHEY, CDR2 SMNVEV (reference sequence). The germline V and J ends were trimmed by 11 bases and 8 bases, with 22 bases remaining between them.